Sequencing of this T cell receptor (beta chain) was carried out in a study of radiation and T cells in renal cell carcinoma. The CDR3 loop spans 15 amino acids. CDR1 is LNHDA, CDR2 SQIVND, per germline (reference sequence). V dropped 9 bases and J dropped 6; count of bases not matched to a gene: 11. The repertoire was sequenced with immunoSEQ multiplex PCR; TCRdb's copy has only in-frame clones and lacks some. Of 60,000 to 75,000 clones in the sample, 60% to 85% were seen once. This clone was picked up a small number of times. Its cognate antigen is unknown. As to time point: blood 4 weeks post-SBRT, at nephrectomy. Specified treatment: 15 Gy SBRT to primary tumor, nephrectomy 4 weeks later. Serial blood draws occurred at baseline and 2 and 4 weeks post-SBRT. Study-level points and caveats: From baseline, blood top tumor clonotypes peaked at 2 weeks post-radiation. Without pretreatment biopsies, baseline tumor clonotype presence was undetermined.

This chain uses TRBV19 with TRBJ2-2, with TRBD1 matching 9 bases. The clonotype comes from a man aged 55 to 70 with renal cell carcinoma. The specimen comprised blood, sampled from a patient whose treatment included radiotherapy and nephrectomy. CDR3 region: CASKRGQGRSGELFF. CDR3 nucleotides: TGTGCCAGCAAGAGGGGACAGGGAAGATCCGGGGAGCTGTTTTTT.